This entry lists 17 T cell receptor beta chains sequenced from one sample in a study of CD8 T cells in ankylosing spondylitis. These receptors lack a known antigen. Overall study findings and caveats: There was a TCR beta motif, made of 7 to 9 highly homologous variants, that appeared characteristic of ankylosing spondylitis blood.

Each CDR3 protein gets one entry after TCRdb re-called the 5' RACE reads with MiXCR. The sample holds about 330,000 distinct CDR3 sequences, approximately 8.2% seen once. Sequencing was done on a sample of blood, either unsorted or a sorted T cell fraction (not recorded which). These receptors all stem from a male donor with ankylosing spondylitis.

At least ten counts were recorded for this clonotype. CDR3 protein: CASSIGGSGANVLTF. The CDR3 DNA follows: TGTGCCAGTAGTATTGGGGGTTCTGGGGCCAACGTCCTGACTTTC. The chain carries TRBV19 and TRBJ2-6; D assignment may be TRBD1 or TRBD2 (5 bases each). There are 15 residues in the CDR3. Trimming removed 3 bases from V and 1 base from J, with 7 bases in between. Germline lookup yields CDR1 LNHDA and CDR2 SQIVND (reference sequence).

This clonotype has just one count. This may arise from a read error, as a much more abundant clone is one base away. The rearrangement uses TRBV2 and TRBJ2-3; 13 nucleotides line up with TRBD2. Germline CDR1 SNHLY, CDR2 FYNNEI. This CDR3 is 16 amino acids long. DNA for the CDR3: TGTGCCAGCAAGTTGGGACTAGCGGGACCTGGAGATACGCGGTATTTT. It specifies CASKLGLAGPGDTRYF. The entire variable domain, with the rest obtained from reference TRBV2 and TRBJ2-3, is as follows: EPEVTQTPSHQVTQMGQEVILRCVPISNHLYFYWYRQILGQKVEFLVSFYNNEISEKSEIFDDQFSVERPDGSNFTLKIRSTKLEDSAMYFCASKLGLAGPGDTRYFGPGTRLTVL.

The table lists this clonotype with many counts. The chain recombines TRBV5-1 with TRBJ1-6; TRBD1 is a possible D gene (5 bases). V was trimmed by 3 bases and J by 10 bases, leaving 11 bases between them. CDR1 is SGHRS, CDR2 YFSETQ, per germline. The CDR3 contains 13 residues. The CDR3 is CASSSVEGSPLHF. The CDR3 nucleotides are TGCGCCAGCAGCTCGGTGGAGGGGTCACCCCTCCACTTT.

This clonotype occurred many times. V is TRBV28 and J is TRBJ2-1; TRBD2 matches 10 bases. Germline CDR1 reads MDHEN; CDR2 reads SYDVKM. This CDR3 contains 13 residues. J lost 10 bases, V lost 7 bases, and 7 bases had no gene match. CDR3 DNA sequence: TGTGCCAGCATGACTAGCGGGCACTACGAGCAGTTCTTC. Translating gives CASMTSGHYEQFF.

This clonotype was observed a handful of times. The chain couples TRBV10-3 to TRBJ2-1, with 9 bases that match TRBD2. The germline gives CDR1 ENHRY, CDR2 SYGVKD. Losses at the gene ends were 2 bases for V and 4 bases for J; bases not matched to a gene: 6. The CDR3 runs to 16 residues. The CDR3 spells CAISERDSGSYNEQFF. CDR3 nucleotide sequence: TGTGCCATCAGTGAGCGGGATAGCGGGAGTTACAATGAGCAGTTCTTC.

The rearrangement joins TRBV20-1 to TRBJ1-1, with D perhaps TRBD1 (6 bases). V lost 0 bases, J lost 7 bases, and 15 bases lay in between. CDR1 and CDR2 (germline): DFQATT, SNEGSKA (reference sequence). The CDR3 consists of 14 residues. In DNA form, the CDR3 reads TGCAGTGCTAGAGATCGGCACAGGGTGGTTGAAGCTTTCTTT. It yields the protein CSARDRHRVVEAFF.

The J gene is TRBJ2-7, the V gene TRBV7-2, with unresolved D. CDR1 is SGHTA, CDR2 FQGNSA, per germline. There are 13 residues in the CDR3. Deletions cut 2 bases from V and 6 bases from J, with 11 bases between. The CDR3 region is CASSLNSLLEQYF. The CDR3 DNA sequence: TGTGCCAGCAGCTTAAACAGTCTCCTCGAGCAGTACTTC.

This clonotype was counted ten times or more. The chain has TRBV6-2 or TRBV6-3 and TRBJ2-7, with a possible D match to TRBD2 (5 bases). The CDR3 runs to 15 residues. V gave up 6 bases and J gave up 4 bases, with 19 bases separating them. Germline values: CDR1 MNHEY, CDR2 SVGEGT. CDR3 residues: CASSPWELRTYEQYF. The CDR3 coding sequence is TGTGCCAGCAGCCCGTGGGAGCTAAGGACGTACGAGCAGTACTTC.

The chain couples TRBV20-1 to TRBJ2-7, with 12 bases fitting TRBD2. CDR1 is DFQATT and CDR2 is SNEGSKA in the germline V gene (reference sequence). With 7 bases clipped from V and 2 bases from J, the junction kept 9 bases outside the gene matches. This CDR3 spans 15 amino acids. The CDR3 nucleotides read TGCAGTGGGGGCCCGACTAGCGGGAGCCCCTACGAGCAGTACTTC. Amino acid sequence: CSGGPTSGSPYEQYF.

This clonotype was detected many times. The genes are TRBV29-1 and TRBJ2-1, with D perhaps matching TRBD2 (6 bases). The V and J ends lost 8 bases and 1 base respectively, with 12 bases between them. Germline V gene sequence: CDR1 SQVTM, CDR2 ANQGSEA. CDR3 length: 13 residues. CDR3 protein: CSSGTVSYNEQFF. The DNA for the CDR3 is TGCAGCTCCGGGACTGTATCCTACAATGAGCAGTTCTTC.

This clonotype was observed at least ten times. V usage is TRBV6-1 and J usage is TRBJ1-2; 8 bases map to TRBD1. This CDR3 region has 15 residues. The J segment lost 4 bases and the V segment lost 5 bases, leaving 9 bases of the junction unmatched. From germline, CDR1 is MNHNS and CDR2 SASEGT. CDR3 amino acids: CASSPSGGPSYGYTF. DNA for the CDR3: TGTGCCAGCAGTCCTTCAGGGGGCCCATCCTATGGCTACACCTTC.

This clonotype was recorded at least ten times. The chain has TRBV10-3 and TRBJ1-1; 7 bases are a match to TRBD1. Losses at the gene ends were 6 bases for V and 1 base for J; bases not matched to a gene: 8. The CDR3 has 15 residues. Germline V lookup: CDR1 ENHRY, CDR2 SYGVKD. The CDR3 sequence: CAIRSAGTENTEAFF. The CDR3 bases are TGTGCCATCAGGTCGGCCGGGACAGAGAACACTGAAGCTTTCTTT.

This clonotype was detected a few times. The chain employs TRBV7-2 and TRBJ2-2, with D unresolved. The germline V gene encodes CDR1 SGHTA and CDR2 FQGNSA. CDR3 length: 15 amino acids. V was trimmed by 1 base and J by 2 bases, leaving 8 bases between them. This CDR3 is CASSLGATNTGELFF. DNA for the CDR3: TGTGCCAGCAGCTTAGGAGCAACCAACACCGGGGAGCTGTTTTTT.

V gene TRBV3-1 combines with J gene TRBJ2-5; tentatively, D is TRBD1 (5 bases). Per the germline V gene, CDR1 is LGHDT and CDR2 is YNNKEL (reference sequence). The CDR3 totals 14 residues. Trimming left V 2 bases short and J 4 bases short, with 11 bases between. CDR3 in DNA: TGTGCCAGCAGCCAATTTTTCAGGGCAGAGACCCAGTACTTC. Translating it yields CASSQFFRAETQYF.

This clonotype appeared a few times. J is TRBJ2-3 and V is TRBV5-1; no firm D call. CDR3 length: 14 amino acids. Per germline, CDR1 SGHRS and CDR2 YFSETQ. Trimming removed 2 bases at V and 6 bases at J, with 13 bases between. The chain's CDR3 is CASSFTAPRDTQYF. CDR3 sequence (DNA): TGCGCCAGCAGCTTCACGGCACCGCGGGATACGCAGTATTTT.

V usage is TRBV3-1 and J usage is TRBJ1-2; 9 positions match TRBD1. J gave up 8 bases and V 4 bases, and 5 bases lay outside the gene matches. Germline values: CDR1 LGHDT, CDR2 YNNKEL (reference sequence). The CDR3 runs 13 residues. This CDR3 reads CASSLGTGKGYTF. Here the CDR3 DNA reads TGTGCCAGCAGCCTCGGGACAGGGAAAGGCTACACCTTC.

The rearrangement links TRBV6-1 to TRBJ2-3; TRBD2 might be the D (5 bases). The CDR3 runs to 8 residues. Germline V lookup: CDR1 MNHNS, CDR2 SASEGT. V lost 7 bases and J 15 bases, leaving 8 bases between the germline ends. The CDR3 DNA reads TGTGCCAGCAACGGGAACTATTTT. It yields the protein CASNGNYF.